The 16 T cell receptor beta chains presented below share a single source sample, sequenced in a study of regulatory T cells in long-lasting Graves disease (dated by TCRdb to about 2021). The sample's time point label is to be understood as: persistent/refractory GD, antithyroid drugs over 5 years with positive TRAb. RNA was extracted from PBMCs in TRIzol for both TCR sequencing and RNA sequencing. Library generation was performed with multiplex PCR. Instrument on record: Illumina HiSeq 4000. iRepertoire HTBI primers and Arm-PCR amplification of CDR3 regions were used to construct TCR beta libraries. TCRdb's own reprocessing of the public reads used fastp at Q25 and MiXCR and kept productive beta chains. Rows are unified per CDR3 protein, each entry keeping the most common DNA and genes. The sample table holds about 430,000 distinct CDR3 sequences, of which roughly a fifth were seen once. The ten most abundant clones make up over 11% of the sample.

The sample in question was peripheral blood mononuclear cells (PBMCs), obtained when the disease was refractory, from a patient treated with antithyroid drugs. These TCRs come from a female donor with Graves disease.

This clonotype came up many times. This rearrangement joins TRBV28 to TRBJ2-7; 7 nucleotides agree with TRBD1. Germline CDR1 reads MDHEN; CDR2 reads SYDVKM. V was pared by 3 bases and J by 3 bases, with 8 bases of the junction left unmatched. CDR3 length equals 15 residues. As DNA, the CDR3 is TGTGCCAGCAGTTTTCGGGACAGTGGGAACTACGAGCAGTACTTC. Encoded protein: CASSFRDSGNYEQYF.

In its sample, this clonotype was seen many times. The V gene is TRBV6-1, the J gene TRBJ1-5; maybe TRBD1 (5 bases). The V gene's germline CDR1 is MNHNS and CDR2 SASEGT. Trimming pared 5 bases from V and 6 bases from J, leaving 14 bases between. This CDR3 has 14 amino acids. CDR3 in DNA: TGTGCCAGCAGTCCCCAGGGTTCCCCTCAGCCCCAGCATTTT. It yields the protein CASSPQGSPQPQHF.

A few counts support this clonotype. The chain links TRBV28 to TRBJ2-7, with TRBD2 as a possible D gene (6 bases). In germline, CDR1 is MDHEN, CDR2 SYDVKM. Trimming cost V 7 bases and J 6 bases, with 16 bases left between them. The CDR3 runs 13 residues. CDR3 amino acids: CASKPGRGIEQYF. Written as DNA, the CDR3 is TGTGCCAGCAAGCCTGGGCGCGGGATCGAGCAGTACTTC.

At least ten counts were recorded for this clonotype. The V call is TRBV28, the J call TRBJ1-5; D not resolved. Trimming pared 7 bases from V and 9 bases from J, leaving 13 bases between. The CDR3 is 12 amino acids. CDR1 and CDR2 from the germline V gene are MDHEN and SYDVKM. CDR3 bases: TGTGCCAGCACCAGAGGTATTCGGCCCCAGCATTTT. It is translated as CASTRGIRPQHF.

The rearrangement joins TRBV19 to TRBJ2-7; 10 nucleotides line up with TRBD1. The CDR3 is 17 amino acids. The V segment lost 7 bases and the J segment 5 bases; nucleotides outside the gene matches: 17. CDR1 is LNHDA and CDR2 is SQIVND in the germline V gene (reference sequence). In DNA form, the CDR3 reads TGTGCCAGTACCTCATCCAGACAGGGGGCTAGGATGAACGAGCAGTACTTC. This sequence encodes CASTSSRQGARMNEQYF.

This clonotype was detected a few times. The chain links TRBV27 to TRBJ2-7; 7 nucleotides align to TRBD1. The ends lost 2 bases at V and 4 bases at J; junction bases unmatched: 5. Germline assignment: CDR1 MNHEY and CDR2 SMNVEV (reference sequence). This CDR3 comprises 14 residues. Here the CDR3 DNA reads TGTGCCAGCAGTTTAGAGGGGGCGCGATACGAGCAGTACTTC. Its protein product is CASSLEGARYEQYF.

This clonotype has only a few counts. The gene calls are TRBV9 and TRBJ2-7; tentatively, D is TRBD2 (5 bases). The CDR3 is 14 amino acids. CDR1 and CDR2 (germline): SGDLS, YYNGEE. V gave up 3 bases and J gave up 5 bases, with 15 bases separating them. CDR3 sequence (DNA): TGTGCCAGCAGCGCGTCACTAGAAGCCGACGAGCAGTACTTC. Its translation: CASSASLEADEQYF.

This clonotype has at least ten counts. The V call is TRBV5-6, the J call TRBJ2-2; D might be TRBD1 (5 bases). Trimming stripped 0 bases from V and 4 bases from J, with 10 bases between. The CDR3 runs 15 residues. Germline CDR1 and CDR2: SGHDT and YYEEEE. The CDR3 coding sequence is TGTGCCAGCAGCTTGGGTTGGGGCCCCACCGGGGAGCTGTTTTTT. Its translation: CASSLGWGPTGELFF.

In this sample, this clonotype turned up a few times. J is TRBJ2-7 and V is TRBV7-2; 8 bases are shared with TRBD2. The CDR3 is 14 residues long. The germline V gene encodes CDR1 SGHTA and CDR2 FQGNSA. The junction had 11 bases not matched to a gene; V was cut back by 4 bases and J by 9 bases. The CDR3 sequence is CASSSRGSGNRQYF. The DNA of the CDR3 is TGTGCCAGCAGCTCTCGGGGTAGCGGGAACCGGCAGTACTTC.

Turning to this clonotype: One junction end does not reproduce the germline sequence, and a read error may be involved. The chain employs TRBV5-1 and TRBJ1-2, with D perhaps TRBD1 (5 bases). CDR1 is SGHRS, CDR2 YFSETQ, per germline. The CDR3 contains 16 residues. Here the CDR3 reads CTSSPGGGTADYGYTF. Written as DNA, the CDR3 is TGCACCAGCAGCCCAGGTGGAGGGACCGCCGACTATGGCTACACCTTC.

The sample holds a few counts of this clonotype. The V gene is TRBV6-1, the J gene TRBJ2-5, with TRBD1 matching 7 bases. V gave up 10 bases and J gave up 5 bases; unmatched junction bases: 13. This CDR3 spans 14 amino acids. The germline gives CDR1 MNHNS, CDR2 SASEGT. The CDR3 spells CATLQGVSRETQYF. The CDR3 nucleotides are TGTGCCACACTTCAGGGGGTGTCCCGCGAGACCCAGTACTTC.

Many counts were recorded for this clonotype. The CDR3 here is CASSLGIGSETQYF. DNA of the CDR3: TGTGCCAGCAGTTTAGGGATAGGGAGTGAGACCCAGTACTTC. J is TRBJ2-5 and V is TRBV12-3 or TRBV12-4; TRBD2 might be the D (5 bases). Trimming pared 1 base from V and 5 bases from J, leaving 11 bases between. This CDR3 comprises 14 residues.

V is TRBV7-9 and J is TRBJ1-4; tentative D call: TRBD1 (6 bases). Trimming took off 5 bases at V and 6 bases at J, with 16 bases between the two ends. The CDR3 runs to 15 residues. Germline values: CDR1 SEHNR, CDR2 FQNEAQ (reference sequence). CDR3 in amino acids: CASSLGGRQDEKLFF. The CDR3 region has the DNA TGTGCCAGCAGCCTAGGGGGGAGACAGGATGAAAAACTGTTTTTT.

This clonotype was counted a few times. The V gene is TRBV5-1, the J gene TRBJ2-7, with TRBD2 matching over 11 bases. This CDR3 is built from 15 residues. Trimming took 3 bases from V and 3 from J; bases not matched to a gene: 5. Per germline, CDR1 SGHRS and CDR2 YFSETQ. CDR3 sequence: CASSWTGTSGYEQYF. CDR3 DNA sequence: TGCGCCAGCAGCTGGACCGGGACTAGCGGCTACGAGCAGTACTTC.

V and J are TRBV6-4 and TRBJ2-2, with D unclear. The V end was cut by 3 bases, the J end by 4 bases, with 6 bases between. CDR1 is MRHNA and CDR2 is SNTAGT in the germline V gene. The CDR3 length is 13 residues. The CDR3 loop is CASSEELTGELFF. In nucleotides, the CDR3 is TGTGCCAGCAGTGAAGAGCTCACCGGGGAGCTGTTTTTT.

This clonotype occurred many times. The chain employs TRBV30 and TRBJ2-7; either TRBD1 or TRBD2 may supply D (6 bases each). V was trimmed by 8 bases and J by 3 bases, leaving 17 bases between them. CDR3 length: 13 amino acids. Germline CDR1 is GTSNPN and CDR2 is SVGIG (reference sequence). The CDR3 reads CAGEQGGGYEQYF. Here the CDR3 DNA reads TGTGCCGGAGAACAGGGAGGTGGCTACGAGCAGTACTTC.